Given below is one T cell receptor beta chain in context. The antigen is unknown. This sample is drawn from a study of response to subunit inactivated influenza vaccine. The study's findings and limits: Authors suggested seasonal influenza vaccinations each recruit few new T cells.

The CDR3 has 15 residues. The junction had 3 bases not matched to a gene; V was cut back by 3 bases and J by 2 bases. Each CDR3 protein gets one entry after TCRdb re-called the RT-PCR reads with MiXCR. The table lists around 180,000 distinct CDR3 sequences, around 8.8% of them singletons, with approximately 11% in the top ten. The receptor's source is a middle-aged man who received an inactivated influenza vaccine. Source: non-naive T cells sorted from PBMCs, taken on the day of vaccination. The V call is TRBV12-3 or TRBV12-4, the J call TRBJ2-1; TRBD2 agrees at 8 bases. The CDR3 reads CASSFRGGAYNEQFF. The CDR3 DNA is TGTGCCAGCAGTTTCCGGGGGGGGGCCTACAATGAGCAGTTCTTC.